The 15 T cell receptor beta chains below were found in one sample sequenced in a study of post-analysis software for immune sequencing data. The antigens of these receptors remain unknown. Every TCR beta cDNA library bore unique molecular identifiers. Each CDR3 protein is one row after TCRdb ran MiXCR on the PCR reads. The sample has 740,000 or so distinct CDR3 sequences, around 50% seen once; the top ten hold approximately 4.3%. Findings of the study overall: When patients were compared with controls, a handful of TRBV segments were more frequent, TRBV5-6, TRBV5-1 and TRBV20-1 among them.

Sequencing was carried out using blood. All receptors derive from a girl aged 5 to 17 with multiple sclerosis.

As DNA, the CDR3 is TGTGCCAGCAGTCAGGGTGCGCAGTCTAACTATGGCTACACCTTC. It codes for CASSQGAQSNYGYTF. V is TRBV12-3 or TRBV12-4 and J is TRBJ1-2, with D maybe TRBD1 (5 bases). V lost 5 bases and J 0 bases, leaving 13 bases between the germline ends. CDR3 length: 15 amino acids.

This sequence joins TRBV20-1 and TRBJ2-1, with D unresolved. The CDR3 has 11 residues. V was shortened by 6 bases and J by 7 bases, with 10 bases between the two germline ends. Germline CDR1 reads DFQATT; CDR2 reads SNEGSKA (reference sequence). DNA for the CDR3: TGCAGTGCCAGTGGCGAGAATGAGCAGTTCTTC. Encoded protein: CSASGENEQFF.

The rearrangement joins TRBV5-1 to TRBJ2-7, with a possible D match to TRBD1 (5 bases). CDR1 is SGHRS, CDR2 YFSETQ, per germline. The CDR3 is 14 amino acids. The V gene lost 0 bases and the J gene lost 6 bases, with 13 bases spanning the gap. In nucleotides, the CDR3 is TGCGCCAGCAGCTTGGTTGAACAGGCCCGCGAGCAGTACTTC. Encoded protein: CASSLVEQAREQYF.

DNA of the CDR3: TGTGCCAGCAGCTCGGGACTGGGTAAGCGCTTGTACGAGCAGTACTTC. Protein: CASSSGLGKRLYEQYF. The genes are TRBV7-9 and TRBJ2-7; D is possibly TRBD2 (6 bases). With 4 bases removed from V and 4 bases from J, the gap between germline ends came to 20 bases. Germline CDR1 and CDR2: SEHNR and FQNEAQ (reference sequence). The CDR3 runs to 16 residues.

This clonotype has a handful of counts. The CDR3 here is CAISQTGTSGVNEQFF. The CDR3 DNA is TGTGCCATCAGTCAAACCGGGACTAGCGGGGTAAATGAGCAGTTCTTC. The gene calls are TRBV10-3 and TRBJ2-1, with 13 bases that match TRBD2. The CDR3 runs 16 residues. The J segment lost 7 bases and the V segment lost 5 bases, leaving 8 bases of the junction unmatched. Germline CDR1 reads ENHRY; CDR2 reads SYGVKD.

V and J are TRBV6-5 and TRBJ1-2; a possible D gene is TRBD1 (5 bases). V was trimmed by 6 bases and J by 2 bases, leaving 16 bases between them. This CDR3 is 15 amino acids long. Germline CDR1 MNHEY, CDR2 SVGAGI. DNA for the CDR3: TGTGCCAGCAGGTACCCGGGACGGTGGAACTATGGCTACACCTTC. This gives the protein CASRYPGRWNYGYTF.

The CDR3 sequence is CASSSGQLPWPNYGYTF. CDR3 DNA sequence: TGTGCCAGCAGTTCGGGACAGTTACCCTGGCCTAACTATGGCTACACCTTC. The V gene is TRBV6-6, the J gene TRBJ1-2; 7 bases align to TRBD1. The CDR3 runs to 17 residues. Trimming at V came to 4 bases and at J to 0 bases, leaving 11 bases not matched to a gene. Germline CDR1 is MNHNY and CDR2 is SVGAGI (reference sequence).

The chain couples TRBV27 to TRBJ2-1; a possible D gene is TRBD1 (6 bases). There are 14 residues in the CDR3. Germline V gene data show CDR1 as MNHEY and CDR2 as SMNVEV (reference sequence). V lost 5 bases and J 5 bases, leaving 13 bases between the germline ends. CDR3 region: CASSGDNPDNEQFF. The CDR3 DNA reads TGTGCCAGCAGTGGGGACAACCCCGACAATGAGCAGTTCTTC.

This clonotype was seen once. The chain joins TRBV20-1 to TRBJ2-1; TRBD2 matches 7 bases. V trimming: 1 base; J trimming: 4 bases; junction bases outside the gene matches: 16. CDR1 is DFQATT, CDR2 SNEGSKA, per germline (reference sequence). This CDR3 has 18 amino acids. The DNA for the CDR3 is TGCAGTGCTAGAGTTGATTGGGTGGCGGGAGTGAGTTACAATGAGCAGTTCTTC. It encodes CSARVDWVAGVSYNEQFF.

The rearrangement joins TRBV5-1 to TRBJ1-2; 7 bases agree with TRBD1. The CDR3 length is 13 residues. The V gene end was trimmed by 7 bases and the J gene end by 6 bases; junction bases not matched to a gene: 9. From germline, CDR1 is SGHRS and CDR2 YFSETQ. The CDR3 nucleotides read TGCGCCAGCGCATACACAGGGGAGGATGGCTACACCTTC. As protein: CASAYTGEDGYTF.

CDR3 DNA sequence: TGTGCCACCAGCAGAGATCTCTCAAGGGAGCAGTTCTTC. As protein: CATSRDLSREQFF. The rearrangement joins TRBV15 to TRBJ2-1; D uncertain. Germline CDR1 and CDR2: LNHNV and YYDKDF (reference sequence). Trimming took off 0 bases at V and 10 bases at J, with 10 bases between the two ends. The CDR3 length is 13 residues.

The sample holds a few counts of this clonotype. This chain joins TRBV2 and TRBJ2-7; D unresolved. Trimming removed 2 bases at V and 0 bases at J, with 5 bases between. The CDR3 consists of 13 residues. CDR1 is SNHLY, CDR2 FYNNEI, per germline. CDR3 in DNA: TGTGCCAGCAGTGAACAGGCCTCCTACGAGCAGTACTTC. Protein sequence: CASSEQASYEQYF.

This clonotype appeared a few times. V and J are TRBV20-1 and TRBJ2-3, with 11 bases that match TRBD2. Trimming took 3 bases from V and 4 from J; bases not matched to a gene: 9. Germline V gene data show CDR1 as DFQATT and CDR2 as SNEGSKA (reference sequence). This CDR3 spans 16 amino acids. The chain's CDR3 is CSASVGLAGGSDTQYF. CDR3 bases: TGCAGTGCTAGTGTCGGCCTAGCGGGAGGTTCAGATACGCAGTATTTT.

This chain links TRBV20-1 with TRBJ2-2; 8 positions match TRBD1. Looked up from germline, CDR1 is DFQATT and CDR2 is SNEGSKA (reference sequence). The CDR3 contains 13 residues. J lost 6 bases, V lost 3 bases, and 3 bases had no gene match. The CDR3 spells CSARDRVSGELFF. CDR3 nucleotides: TGCAGTGCTAGGGACAGGGTATCCGGGGAGCTGTTTTTT.

The chain couples TRBV20-1 to TRBJ1-4, with 8 bases fitting TRBD1. The ends lost 6 bases at V and 5 bases at J; junction bases unmatched: 5. CDR3 length: 13 amino acids. Germline V lookup: CDR1 DFQATT, CDR2 SNEGSKA (reference sequence). CDR3 residues: CSAQDRENEKLFF. The CDR3 nucleotides read TGCAGTGCCCAGGACAGGGAAAATGAAAAACTGTTTTTT.